In this sample, the clone carrying this TCR beta chain turned up many times. Its antigen remains unknown. Time point reported: longitudinal time-point 2. Source material was 2 million unsorted PBMCs, stored at -80 °C in RNAlater. The data are from a study of neurological immune-mediated disorders. Overall study results and limits: HTLV-1-associated myelopathy displayed the greatest TCR clonal expansion, and multiple sclerosis exhibited the smallest, lower than that of healthy controls. No CDR3 amino acid sequences recurred among expanded clones across subjects, suggesting private repertoires in all groups.

The cDNA came from 5'RACE with 10-nucleotide random UMIs. Each CDR3 protein gets one entry after TCRdb re-called the 5' RACE reads with MiXCR. The table records tens of thousands of distinct CDR3 sequences, more than 8% of them present only once. The germline gives CDR1 SGHAT, CDR2 FQNNGV. V gave up 4 bases and J gave up 4 bases, with 14 bases separating them. The CDR3 has 15 amino acids. Sequences were obtained from PBMCs. The clonotype originates from a man aged 30 to 39 in good health. J is TRBJ2-1 and V is TRBV11-2, with D maybe TRBD2 (6 bases). Here the CDR3 reads CASSSLRGRYNEQFF. In DNA, the CDR3 is TGTGCCAGCAGCTCACTACGAGGGAGGTACAATGAGCAGTTCTTC.